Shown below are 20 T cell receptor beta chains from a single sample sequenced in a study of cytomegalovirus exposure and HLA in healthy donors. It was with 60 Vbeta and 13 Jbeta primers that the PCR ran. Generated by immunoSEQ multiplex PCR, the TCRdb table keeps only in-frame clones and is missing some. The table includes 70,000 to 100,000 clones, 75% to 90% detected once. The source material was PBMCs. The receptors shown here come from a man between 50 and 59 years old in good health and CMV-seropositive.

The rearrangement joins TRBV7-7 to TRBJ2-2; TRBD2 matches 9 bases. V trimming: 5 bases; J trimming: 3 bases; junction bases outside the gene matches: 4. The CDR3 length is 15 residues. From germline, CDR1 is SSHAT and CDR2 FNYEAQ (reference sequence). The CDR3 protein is CASSPGLAHTGELFF. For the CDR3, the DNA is TGTGCCAGCAGCCCGGGACTAGCTCACACCGGGGAGCTGTTTTTT.

In DNA form, the CDR3 reads TGTGTCCTTAGGACAGGAAACTACGAGCAGTACTTC. It is translated as CVLRTGNYEQYF. This chain connects TRBV30 to TRBJ2-7, with 7 positions matching TRBD1. In germline, CDR1 is GTSNPN, CDR2 SVGIG (reference sequence). The CDR3 is 12 residues long.

DNA of the CDR3: TGTGCCACCAGCAGAGATCTACCCGGGACAGGGGTTGACTACGAGCAGTTCTTC. It encodes CATSRDLPGTGVDYEQFF. This rearrangement joins TRBV15 to TRBJ2-1; TRBD1 agrees at 10 bases. The CDR3 is 18 residues long. Germline assignment: CDR1 LNHNV and CDR2 YYDKDF (reference sequence). After removal of 0 bases from V and 10 bases from J, the junction contained 15 bases not matched to a gene.

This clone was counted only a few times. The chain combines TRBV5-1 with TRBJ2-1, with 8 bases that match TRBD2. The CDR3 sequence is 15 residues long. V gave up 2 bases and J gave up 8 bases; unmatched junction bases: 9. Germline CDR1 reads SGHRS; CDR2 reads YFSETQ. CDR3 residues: CASSFPRGGLDEQFF. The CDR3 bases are TGCGCCAGCAGCTTCCCCCGGGGGGGGCTGGATGAGCAGTTCTTC.

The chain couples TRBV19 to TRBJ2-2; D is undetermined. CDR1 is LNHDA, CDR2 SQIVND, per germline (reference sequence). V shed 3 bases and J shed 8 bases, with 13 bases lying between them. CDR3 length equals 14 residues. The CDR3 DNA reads TGTGCCAGTAGTATGAGAGACTTTCGGGGGGAGCTGTTTTTT. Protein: CASSMRDFRGELFF.

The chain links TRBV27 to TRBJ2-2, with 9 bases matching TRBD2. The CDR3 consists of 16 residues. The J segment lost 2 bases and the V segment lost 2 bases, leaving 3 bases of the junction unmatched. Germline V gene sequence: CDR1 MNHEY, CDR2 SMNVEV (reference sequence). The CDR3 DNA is TGTGCCAGCAGTTTAAGGCTAGCGGGAAACACCGGGGAGCTGTTTTTT. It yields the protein CASSLRLAGNTGELFF.

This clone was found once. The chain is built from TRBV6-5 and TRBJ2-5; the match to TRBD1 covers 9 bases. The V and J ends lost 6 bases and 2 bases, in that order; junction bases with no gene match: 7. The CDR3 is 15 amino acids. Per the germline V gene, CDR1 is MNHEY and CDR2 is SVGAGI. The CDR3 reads CASRTGGIGQETQYF. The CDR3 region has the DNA TGTGCCAGCAGAACAGGGGGCATCGGGCAAGAGACCCAGTACTTC.

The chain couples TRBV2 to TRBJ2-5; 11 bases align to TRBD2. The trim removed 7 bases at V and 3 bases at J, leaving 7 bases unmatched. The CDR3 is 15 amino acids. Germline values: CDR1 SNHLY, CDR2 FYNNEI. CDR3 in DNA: TGTGCCAGCAATTTTGCGGGACTAGCGGAAGAGACCCAGTACTTC. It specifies CASNFAGLAEETQYF.

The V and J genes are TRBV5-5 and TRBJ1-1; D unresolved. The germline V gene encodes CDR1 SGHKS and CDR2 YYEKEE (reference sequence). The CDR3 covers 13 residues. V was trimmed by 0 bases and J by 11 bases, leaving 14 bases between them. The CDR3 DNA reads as TGTGCCAGCAGCTTGGAACGGAGGATTATTGCTTTCTTT. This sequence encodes CASSLERRIIAFF.

CDR3 amino acids: CASSWSRNYYEQYF. CDR3 DNA sequence: TGTGCCAGCAGTTGGTCTAGAAACTATTACGAGCAGTACTTC. This chain joins TRBV28 and TRBJ2-7; D remains unclear. This CDR3 has 14 amino acids. Germline V gene sequence: CDR1 MDHEN, CDR2 SYDVKM. Between the trimmed V and J ends, which lost 4 bases and 4 bases, there was a span of 14 bases.

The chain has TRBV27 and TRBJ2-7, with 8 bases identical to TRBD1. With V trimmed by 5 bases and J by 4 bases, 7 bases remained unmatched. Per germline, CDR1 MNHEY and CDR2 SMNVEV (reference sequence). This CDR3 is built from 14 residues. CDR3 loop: CASSPMDREYEQYF. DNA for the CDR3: TGTGCCAGCAGTCCCATGGACAGGGAGTACGAGCAGTACTTC.

This CDR3 reads CASSPRLAGSWGDEQFF. The CDR3 DNA reads TGTGCCAGCAGTCCAAGACTAGCGGGGTCTTGGGGGGATGAGCAGTTCTTC. This chain links TRBV27 with TRBJ2-1, with 11 nucleotides matching TRBD2. The CDR3 totals 17 residues. Unmatched junction bases numbered 14, after V lost 5 bases and J lost 8 bases. The V gene's germline CDR1 is MNHEY and CDR2 SMNVEV (reference sequence).

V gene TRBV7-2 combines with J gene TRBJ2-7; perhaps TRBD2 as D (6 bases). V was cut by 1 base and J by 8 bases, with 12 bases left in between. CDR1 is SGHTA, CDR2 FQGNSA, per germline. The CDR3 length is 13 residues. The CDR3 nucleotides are TGTGCCAGCAGCTTAGTGGGAGGCACACAGCAGTACTTC. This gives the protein CASSLVGGTQQYF.

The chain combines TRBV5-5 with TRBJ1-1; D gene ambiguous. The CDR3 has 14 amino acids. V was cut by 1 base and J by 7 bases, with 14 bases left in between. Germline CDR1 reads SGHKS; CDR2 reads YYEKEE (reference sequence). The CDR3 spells CASSLTEGLVEAFF. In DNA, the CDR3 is TGTGCCAGCAGCTTGACAGAGGGCCTCGTTGAAGCTTTCTTT.

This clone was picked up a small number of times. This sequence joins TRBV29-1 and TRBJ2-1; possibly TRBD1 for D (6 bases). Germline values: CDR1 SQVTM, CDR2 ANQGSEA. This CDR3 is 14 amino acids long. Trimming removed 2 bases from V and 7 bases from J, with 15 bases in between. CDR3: CSVEYREGGNEQFF. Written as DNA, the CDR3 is TGCAGCGTTGAATACAGGGAAGGGGGAAATGAGCAGTTCTTC.

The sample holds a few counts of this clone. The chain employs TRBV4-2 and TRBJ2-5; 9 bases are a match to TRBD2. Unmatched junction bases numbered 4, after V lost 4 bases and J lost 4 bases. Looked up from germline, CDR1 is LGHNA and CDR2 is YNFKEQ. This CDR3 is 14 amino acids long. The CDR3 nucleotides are TGTGCCAGCAGCCCCGCGGGAGGGGTAGAGACCCAGTACTTC. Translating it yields CASSPAGGVETQYF.

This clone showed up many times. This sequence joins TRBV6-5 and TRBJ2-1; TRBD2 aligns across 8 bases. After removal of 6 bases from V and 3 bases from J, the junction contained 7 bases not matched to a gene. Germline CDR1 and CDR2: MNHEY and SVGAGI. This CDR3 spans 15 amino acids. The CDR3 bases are TGTGCCAGCAGCCCTAGCGGGCCCAACTACAATGAGCAGTTCTTC. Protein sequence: CASSPSGPNYNEQFF.

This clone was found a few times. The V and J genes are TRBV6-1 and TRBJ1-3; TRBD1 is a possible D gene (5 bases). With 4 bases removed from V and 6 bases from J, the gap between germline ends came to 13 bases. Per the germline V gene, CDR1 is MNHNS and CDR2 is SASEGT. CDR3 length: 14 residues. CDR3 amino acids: CASSGAGSLNTIYF. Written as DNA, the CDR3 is TGTGCCAGCAGTGGAGCAGGGAGTTTAAACACCATATATTTT.

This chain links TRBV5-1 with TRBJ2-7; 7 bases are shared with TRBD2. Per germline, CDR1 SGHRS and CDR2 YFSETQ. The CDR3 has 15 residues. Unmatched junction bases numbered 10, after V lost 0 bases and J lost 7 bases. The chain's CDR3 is CASSLAGAGDREQYF. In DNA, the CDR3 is TGCGCCAGCAGCTTGGCCGGGGCGGGAGACCGAGAGCAGTACTTC.

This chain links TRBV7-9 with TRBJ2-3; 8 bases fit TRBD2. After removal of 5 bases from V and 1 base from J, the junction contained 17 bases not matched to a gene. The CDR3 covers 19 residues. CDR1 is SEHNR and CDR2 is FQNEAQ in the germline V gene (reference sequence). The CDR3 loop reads CASSPGGGGRFGGTDTQYF. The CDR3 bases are TGTGCCAGCAGCCCCGGCGGGGGCGGGAGGTTTGGAGGCACAGATACGCAGTATTTT.